These T cell receptor beta chains were read from a single sample in a study of human T cells and chemical hapten exposure. TCRdb processed the RACE reads anew with MiXCR; each CDR3 protein has one entry. Of 95,000 to 150,000 distinct CDR3 sequences listed, roughly 13% are singletons. The sample in question was whole blood, obtained in connection with sensitization to the hapten diphenylcyclopropenone (DPC). The receptors here all came from a woman aged 18-35 years with alopecia areata. Some clones in this sample may be carry-over from other donors' samples. Each CDR3 is given with its conserved first and last residue. A D gene is named only where the DNA matches it firmly.

CDR3aa,d_gene,j_gene,v_gene
CAWSLVPGAGDTQYF,-,TRBJ2-3,TRBV30
CSALRGSSYNEQFF,-,TRBJ2-1,TRBV20-1
CASSPRGARYNEQFF,TRBD2,TRBJ2-1,TRBV14
CSAIHTFLETQYF,-,TRBJ2-5,TRBV20-1
CASSLAVGPGPEAFF,-,TRBJ1-1,TRBV5-1
CARPKGTGESFF,TRBD1,TRBJ1-1,TRBV6-4
CASSYFRTGFTGELFF,TRBD1,TRBJ2-2,TRBV7-8
CASHDGSEGPTEAFF,-,TRBJ1-1,TRBV7-2
CSASVATNEKLFF,-,TRBJ1-4,TRBV20-1
CSARVMGAKGNTIYF,-,TRBJ1-3,TRBV20-1
CSARDGLKPNNEQFF,-,TRBJ2-1,TRBV20-1
CASSSPGRLAYEQYF,-,TRBJ2-7,TRBV2
CASSTAGQRLNNYGYTF,TRBD1,TRBJ1-2,TRBV6-5
CASSLISNTGELFF,-,TRBJ2-2,TRBV7-3
CSVLFDSGATNEKLFF,-,TRBJ1-4,TRBV29-1
CASSSGTGEKLFF,TRBD1,TRBJ1-4,TRBV12-3/TRBV12-4
CASSSAGTGVGTQYF,TRBD1,TRBJ2-5,TRBV11-2
CASSPKYVPGANTGELFF,-,TRBJ2-2,TRBV4-1
CSASLTFKNIQYF,-,TRBJ2-4,TRBV20-1
CASSVDAGGGTDTQYF,TRBD2,TRBJ2-3,TRBV9
CASSYLRAGWETQYF,TRBD2,TRBJ2-5,TRBV6-5
CASNSRDRATGELFF,TRBD1,TRBJ2-2,TRBV28
CATSAGVKVQETQYF,-,TRBJ2-5,TRBV24-1
CASSRSGDTEAFF,-,TRBJ1-1,TRBV3-1
CSVPFQKLGVSGQYF,-,TRBJ2-3,TRBV20-1
CASSLGADRVNNEQFF,TRBD1,TRBJ2-1,TRBV5-5
CSAKGVLNQPQHF,-,TRBJ1-5,TRBV20-1
CASRRTGGSNQPQHF,TRBD1,TRBJ1-5,TRBV12-3/TRBV12-4